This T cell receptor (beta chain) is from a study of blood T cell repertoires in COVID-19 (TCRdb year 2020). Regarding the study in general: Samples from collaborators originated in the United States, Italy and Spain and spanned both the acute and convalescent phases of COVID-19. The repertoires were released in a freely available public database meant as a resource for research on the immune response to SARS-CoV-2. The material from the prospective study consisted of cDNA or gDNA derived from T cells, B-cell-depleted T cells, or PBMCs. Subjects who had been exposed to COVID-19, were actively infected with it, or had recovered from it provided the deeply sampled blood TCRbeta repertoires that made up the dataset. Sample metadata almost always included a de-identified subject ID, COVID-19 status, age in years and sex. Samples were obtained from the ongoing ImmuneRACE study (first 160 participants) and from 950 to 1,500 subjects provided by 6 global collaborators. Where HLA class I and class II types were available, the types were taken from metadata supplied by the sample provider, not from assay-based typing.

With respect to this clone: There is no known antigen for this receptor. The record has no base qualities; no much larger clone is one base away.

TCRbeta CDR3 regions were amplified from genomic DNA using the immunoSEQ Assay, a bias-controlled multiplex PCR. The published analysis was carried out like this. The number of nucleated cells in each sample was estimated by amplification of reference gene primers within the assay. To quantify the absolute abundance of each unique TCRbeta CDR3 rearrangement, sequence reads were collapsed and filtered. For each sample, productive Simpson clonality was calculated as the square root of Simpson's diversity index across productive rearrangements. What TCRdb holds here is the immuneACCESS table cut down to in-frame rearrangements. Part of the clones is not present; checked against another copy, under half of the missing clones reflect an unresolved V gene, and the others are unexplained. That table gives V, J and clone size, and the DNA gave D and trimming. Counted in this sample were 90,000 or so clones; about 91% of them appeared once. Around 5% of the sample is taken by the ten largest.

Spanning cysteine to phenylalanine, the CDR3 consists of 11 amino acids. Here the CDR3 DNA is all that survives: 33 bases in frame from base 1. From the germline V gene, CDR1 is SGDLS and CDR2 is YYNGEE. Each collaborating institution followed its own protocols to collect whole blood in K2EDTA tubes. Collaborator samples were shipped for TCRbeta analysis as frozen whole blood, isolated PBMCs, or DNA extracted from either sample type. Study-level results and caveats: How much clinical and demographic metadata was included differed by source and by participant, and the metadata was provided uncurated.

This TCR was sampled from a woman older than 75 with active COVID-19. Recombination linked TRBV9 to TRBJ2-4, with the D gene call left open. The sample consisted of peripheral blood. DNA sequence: TGTAAGCTACCGGCCAAAAACATTCAGTACTTC. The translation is CKLPAKNIQYF.